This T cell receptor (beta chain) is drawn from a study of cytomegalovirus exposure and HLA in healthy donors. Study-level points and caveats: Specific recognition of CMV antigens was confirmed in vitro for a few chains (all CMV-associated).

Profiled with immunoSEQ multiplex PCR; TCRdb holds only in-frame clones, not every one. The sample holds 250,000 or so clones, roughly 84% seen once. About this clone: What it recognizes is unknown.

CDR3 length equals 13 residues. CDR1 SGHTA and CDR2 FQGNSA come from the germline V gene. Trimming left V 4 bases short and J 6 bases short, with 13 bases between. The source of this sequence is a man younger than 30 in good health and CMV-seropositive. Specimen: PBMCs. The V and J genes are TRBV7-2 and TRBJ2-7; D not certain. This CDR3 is CASSSRARREQYF. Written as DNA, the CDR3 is TGTGCCAGCAGCTCCCGGGCACGACGCGAGCAGTACTTC.